This T cell receptor beta chain was obtained from a study of T-cell reconstitution after alpha-beta-depleted transplantation in children. Preparation of the TCRbeta library involved a method that used unique molecular identifiers. TCRdb redid the calling of the PCR reads with MiXCR, one entry per CDR3 protein. The sample contains about 540,000 distinct CDR3 sequences, 25% to 30% of which appear only once. This sample comprised PBMCs, obtained before TCRalphabeta/CD19-depleted stem cell transplant. The origin of this receptor is a boy younger than two with Wiskott-Aldrich syndrome, due to receive a stem cell transplant.

The CDR3 protein is CASSQGSGLGVRNEQFF. CDR3 in DNA: TGCGCCAGCAGCCAGGGATCGGGACTAGGGGTTCGCAATGAGCAGTTCTTC. The chain uses TRBV4-1 and TRBJ2-1; TRBD2 matches at 8 bases. The length of the CDR3 is 17 residues. Germline CDR1 MGHRA, CDR2 YSYEKL. V dropped 3 bases and J dropped 6; count of bases not matched to a gene: 13.